The source of this T cell receptor beta chain is a study of blood T cell repertoires in COVID-19 (dated by TCRdb to the early 2020s). Regarding the complete study: Samples from collaborators originated in the United States, Italy and Spain and spanned both the acute and convalescent phases of COVID-19. The prospective study material was composed of cDNA or gDNA derived from T cells, B-cell-depleted T cells, or PBMCs. Subjects who had been exposed to COVID-19, were actively infected with it, or had recovered from it provided the deeply sampled blood TCRbeta repertoires that made up the dataset. The repertoires were released in a freely available public database meant as a resource for research on the immune response to SARS-CoV-2. Samples came from the ongoing ImmuneRACE study (first 160 participants) plus 1,254 subjects from 6 global collaborators. The sample metadata nearly always contained a de-identified subject ID, COVID-19 status, age in years and sex. Where available, HLA class I and class II types were obtained from metadata supplied by the sample provider rather than from assay-based typing. Overall results and qualifications from the work: Clinical and demographic metadata were provided uncurated, with the amount varying by source and participant.

A word on this clone: Its antigen is still unknown. No qualities accompany the bases; no much larger clone lies one base away.

The CDR3 runs 15 amino acids, cysteine and phenylalanine included. Only CDR3 DNA remains: 45 bases, in frame from the first base. The germline V gene supplies CDR1 MDHEN and CDR2 SYDVKM. Unmatched junction bases come to 6, with V trimmed by 6 bases and J by 2 bases. One collaborating source in Seattle enrolled patients while the patients were actively infected and followed the patients over time throughout the course of disease. Each collaborating institution followed its own protocols to collect whole blood in K2EDTA tubes. For TCRbeta analysis, collaborators shipped samples in one of three forms: frozen whole blood, isolated PBMCs, or DNA extracted from either of those sample types. TCRbeta CDR3 regions were amplified from genomic DNA using the immunoSEQ Assay, a bias-controlled multiplex PCR. Regarding the original processing steps: Within the assay, amplification of reference gene primers was used to estimate how many nucleated cells each sample contained. To quantify the absolute abundance of each unique TCRbeta CDR3 rearrangement, sequence reads were collapsed and filtered. For each sample, productive Simpson clonality was calculated as the square root of Simpson's diversity index across productive rearrangements. Drawn from immuneACCESS, this table holds only the in-frame rearrangements with V and J called that TCRdb kept. Clones are partly lost; checked studies trace under half to an unresolved V gene and leave the rest unexplained. V, J and clone size were drawn from that table, and D and trimming were deduced from the DNA. The sample includes 95,000 or so clones, with around 81% observed a single time. Approximately 4.6% of the sample belongs to the ten largest clones.

Sequenced sample: peripheral blood. The chain uses TRBV28 and TRBJ2-7, with 11 bases aligning to TRBD1. The receptor was derived from an elderly man with COVID-19, enrolled during active disease. The sequenced DNA: TGTGCCAGCAGATCCCCGGGACAGGGGGCCTACGAGCAGTACTTC. The translation is CASRSPGQGAYEQYF.